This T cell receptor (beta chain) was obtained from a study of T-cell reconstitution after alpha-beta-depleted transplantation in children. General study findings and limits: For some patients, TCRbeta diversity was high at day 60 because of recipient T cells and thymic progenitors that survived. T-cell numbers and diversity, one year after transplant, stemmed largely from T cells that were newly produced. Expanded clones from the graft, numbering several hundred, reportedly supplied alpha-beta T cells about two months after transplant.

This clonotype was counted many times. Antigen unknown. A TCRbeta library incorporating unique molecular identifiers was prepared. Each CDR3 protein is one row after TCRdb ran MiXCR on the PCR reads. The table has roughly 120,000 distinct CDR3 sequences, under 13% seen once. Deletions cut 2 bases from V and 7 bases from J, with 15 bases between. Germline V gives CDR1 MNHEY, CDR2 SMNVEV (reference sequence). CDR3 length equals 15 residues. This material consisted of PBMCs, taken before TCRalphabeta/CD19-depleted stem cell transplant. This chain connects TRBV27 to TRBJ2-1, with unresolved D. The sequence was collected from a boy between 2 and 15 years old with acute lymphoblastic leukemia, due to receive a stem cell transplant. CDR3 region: CASSLLELSSNEQFF. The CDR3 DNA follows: TGTGCCAGCAGTTTACTCGAACTAAGCTCGAATGAGCAGTTCTTC.